These T cell receptor beta chains were read from a single sample in a study of Ad26.COV2.S vaccination and SARS-CoV-2 variants. The protocol was immunoSEQ multiplex PCR, while the TCRdb copy is restricted to in-frame clones and leaves out a portion. The data contain more than 300,000 clones, roughly 80% of them singletons. The sequencing used peripheral blood, collected in a trial of Ad26.COV2.S vaccine versus placebo. The receptors here all came from a person aged 18-60 years who received the Ad26.COV2.S COVID-19 vaccine or a placebo. Both conserved end residues are part of each CDR3. D genes are given only for firm matches. The listing skips clone size in some rows; elsewhere it reads once, few, many or a size class.

D: NA
J: TRBJ2-2
V: TRBV2
size: NA
DNA: TGTGCCAGCAGTGATATTAGTGGGACGAACACCGGGGAGCTGTTTTTT
CDR3: CASSDISGTNTGELFF

D: NA
J: TRBJ2-3
V: TRBV6-6
size: NA
DNA: TGTGCCAGCAGTTTTGTTCCAGGGGGGAATAAGTATTTT
CDR3: CASSFVPGGNKYF

D: NA
J: TRBJ1-4
V: TRBV19
size: NA
DNA: TGTGCCAGTAGCGAACGGTGGGGCGACGGGCATGAAAAACTGTTTTTT
CDR3: CASSERWGDGHEKLFF

D: TRBD1
J: TRBJ1-2
V: TRBV4-2
size: NA
DNA: TGTGCCAGCAGCCAATACCGGACAGGGACCTACACCTTC
CDR3: CASSQYRTGTYTF

D: NA
J: TRBJ2-3
V: TRBV5-6
size: NA
DNA: TGTGCCAGCAGCTTAATGTACGGCACAGATACGCAGTATTTT
CDR3: CASSLMYGTDTQYF

D: TRBD1
J: TRBJ1-5
V: TRBV19
size: few
DNA: TGTGCCACTACCATGGTCGGGACAGGCGTTTACAATCAGCCCCAGCATTTT
CDR3: CATTMVGTGVYNQPQHF

D: TRBD1
J: TRBJ1-2
V: TRBV12-5
size: NA
DNA: TGTGCTAGTGGTTCCTCATCGGAGGGGGCGGACTATGGCTACACCTTC
CDR3: CASGSSSEGADYGYTF

D: TRBD1
J: TRBJ1-6
V: TRBV20-1
size: once
DNA: TGCAGTGCTAGTCTGGCAGGGGGGACGGTGTCGACTTCACCCCTCCACTTT
CDR3: CSASLAGGTVSTSPLHF

D: TRBD1
J: TRBJ2-1
V: TRBV4-1
size: NA
DNA: TGCGCCAGCAGCCAAGGGGCAGGACAGGGGCACAATGAGCAGTTCTTC
CDR3: CASSQGAGQGHNEQFF

D: NA
J: TRBJ2-2
V: TRBV14
size: NA
DNA: TGTGCCAGCAGCCAAGACTACAAAACAGAGGGATACACCGGGGAGCTGTTTTTT
CDR3: CASSQDYKTEGYTGELFF

D: TRBD1
J: TRBJ2-5
V: TRBV5-1
size: once
DNA: TGCGCCAGCAGCTTGACAGGGGGTGAAGAGACCCAGTACTTC
CDR3: CASSLTGGEETQYF

D: TRBD1
J: TRBJ2-1
V: TRBV5-6
size: NA
DNA: TGTGCCAGCAGCCGGGGACAGAAGGGTCGACTCTACAATGAGCAGTTCTTC
CDR3: CASSRGQKGRLYNEQFF

D: NA
J: TRBJ2-7
V: TRBV5-8
size: NA
DNA: TGTGCCAGCAGCTTGGGTTACGAGCAGTACTTC
CDR3: CASSLGYEQYF

D: TRBD2
J: TRBJ2-3
V: TRBV9
size: NA
DNA: TGTGCCAGCAGCGTACAAGCGGGGACTAGCACAGATACGCAGTATTTT
CDR3: CASSVQAGTSTDTQYF

D: NA
J: TRBJ2-5
V: TRBV5-6
size: NA
DNA: TGTGCCAGCAGCCAGACCCCCTTCAGGGGGGAAGAGACCCAGTACTTC
CDR3: CASSQTPFRGEETQYF

D: TRBD2
J: TRBJ2-5
V: TRBV19
size: once
DNA: TGTGCCAGTAGTATAGCGGAGACTAGCGGGGGGCAAGAGACCCAGTACTTC
CDR3: CASSIAETSGGQETQYF

D: NA
J: TRBJ2-5
V: TRBV5-6
size: NA
DNA: TGTGCCAGCAGGCTGGGGGGAGGAAAGACCCAGTACTTC
CDR3: CASRLGGGKTQYF

D: NA
J: TRBJ1-1
V: TRBV11-1
size: NA
DNA: TGTGCCAGCAGCCGTGGACAGTTGAACACTGAAGCTTTCTTT
CDR3: CASSRGQLNTEAFF

D: NA
J: TRBJ2-6
V: TRBV11-2
size: NA
DNA: TGTGCCAGCACTCATCTGGCGGGCTCTGGGGCCAACGTCCTGACTTTC
CDR3: CASTHLAGSGANVLTF

D: TRBD1
J: TRBJ2-7
V: TRBV7-9
size: NA
DNA: TGTGCCAGCAGCTTAGATTCGGTGGACAGGGACCCCTACGAGCAGTACTTC
CDR3: CASSLDSVDRDPYEQYF

D: NA
J: TRBJ1-4
V: TRBV7-8
size: NA
DNA: TGTGCCAGCAGCTTATTGGGCGGTGGGGGCGGCGAAAAACTGTTTTTT
CDR3: CASSLLGGGGGEKLFF

D: NA
J: TRBJ2-1
V: TRBV2
size: NA
DNA: TGTGCCAGCAGTCCCCCAGGCTCCGTATACAATGAGCAGTTCTTC
CDR3: CASSPPGSVYNEQFF

D: NA
J: TRBJ1-3
V: TRBV5-1
size: NA
DNA: TGCGCCAGCAGCTTGGTCTCTTCTGGAAACACCATATATTTT
CDR3: CASSLVSSGNTIYF

D: TRBD2
J: TRBJ2-5
V: TRBV2
size: NA
DNA: TGTGCCAGCAGTGGACTAGCCGGAGAGACCCAGTACTTC
CDR3: CASSGLAGETQYF

D: NA
J: TRBJ2-3
V: TRBV30
size: NA
DNA: TGTGCCTGGAACCCGTCGGGCACAGATACGCAGTATTTT
CDR3: CAWNPSGTDTQYF

D: NA
J: TRBJ1-1
V: TRBV24-1
size: NA
DNA: TGTGCCACCGCGGACACAAAGGCAGAGAACACTGAAGCTTTCTTT
CDR3: CATADTKAENTEAFF

D: NA
J: TRBJ2-7
V: TRBV2
size: NA
DNA: TGTGCCAGGGGGGGCGTCGGGTACGAGCAGTACTTC
CDR3: CARGGVGYEQYF

D: TRBD1
J: TRBJ2-7
V: TRBV19
size: once
DNA: TGTGCCAGTAGTATAACGACAGGGGGATCCTACGAGCAGTACTTC
CDR3: CASSITTGGSYEQYF

D: TRBD1
J: TRBJ2-7
V: TRBV19
size: NA
DNA: TGTGCCAGTAGTATCAAATTAGGACAGGGAAGGAAGCAGTACTTC
CDR3: CASSIKLGQGRKQYF

D: NA
J: TRBJ2-1
V: TRBV7-9
size: once
DNA: TGTGCCAGCAGCTTTTCACTCGGGGGCGACAATGAGCAGTTCTTC
CDR3: CASSFSLGGDNEQFF

D: NA
J: TRBJ2-7
V: TRBV27
size: NA
DNA: TGTGCCAGCAGTCCCCGACAGAGTACCGCTTTGGCCTACGAGCAGTACTTC
CDR3: CASSPRQSTALAYEQYF

D: TRBD1
J: TRBJ2-7
V: TRBV11-3
size: NA
DNA: TGTGCCAGCAGTTCCGAGGACCGGGACAGGGTAGACGAGCAGTACTTC
CDR3: CASSSEDRDRVDEQYF

D: NA
J: TRBJ1-2
V: TRBV25-1
size: NA
DNA: TGTGCCAGCAGTCCCCCGGGGCCCCCAGGAGCCTATGGCTACACCTTC
CDR3: CASSPPGPPGAYGYTF

D: NA
J: TRBJ1-6
V: TRBV6-5
size: few
DNA: TGTGCCAGCACCCAAGGGGGGCCCCTCCACTTT
CDR3: CASTQGGPLHF

D: NA
J: TRBJ1-1
V: TRBV6-5
size: NA
DNA: TGTGCCAGCAGCCTCAGAGGACGGGGGAACACTGAAGCTTTCTTT
CDR3: CASSLRGRGNTEAFF